This T cell receptor (beta chain) was recovered during a study of blood T cell repertoires in COVID-19. Across the study: COVID-19 samples collected from the United States, Italy and Spain covered acute and convalescent phases.

In the study's own analysis: Reference gene primer amplification gave nucleated cell count estimates. Measured with immunoSEQ multiplex PCR; TCRdb has only the in-frame clones, and not every one. That table supplies the V and J calls and clone size; D and trimming were determined from the DNA. The data hold 450,000 to 500,000 clones, with around 85% observed a single time. The germline V gene has CDR1 SGDLS and CDR2 YYNGEE. V lost 2 bases to trimming and J lost 6 bases, with 15 bases between them. This CDR3 is built from 14 residues. Clinical history reported by participants formed the basis on which cohorts were assigned. Either two negative PCRs, clearance, or symptom resolution qualified Cohort 3 donors as recovered.

The specimen was PBMCs or T cells enriched from blood (not recorded which). This chain links TRBV9 with TRBJ2-7, with D possibly matching TRBD1 (6 bases). The sequence was collected from an older woman who had recovered from COVID-19. The CDR3 DNA reads TGTGCCAGCAGCGTCCAGGCAGGGGTACGCGAGCAGTACTTC. Its translation: CASSVQAGVREQYF.